What follows describes a single TCR beta chain. J gave up 3 bases and V 0 bases, and 2 bases lay outside the gene matches. The germline CDR1 and CDR2 sequences are LGHDT and YNNKEL (reference sequence). This CDR3 has 16 residues. This specimen belongs to a study of blood T cell repertoires in COVID-19. Looking at the study overall: Spain, Italy and the United States supplied samples that represented acute and convalescent COVID-19. T cells, B-cell-depleted T cells, or PBMCs provided the cDNA or gDNA that served as material.

Libraries were prepared by immunoSEQ multiplex PCR; TCRdb keeps only in-frame clonotypes and omits some of them. There are around 120,000 clones in the sample; 70% to 90% occur only once, and roughly 2.4% lies in the top ten. The receptor was derived from a man aged 25 to 40 with acute or convalescent COVID-19. Sample: peripheral blood. The chain recombines TRBV3-1 (or the pseudogene TRBV3-2) with TRBJ1-6; TRBD1 aligns across 7 bases. CDR3 protein: CASSQEGTVYNSPLHF. CDR3 in DNA: TGTGCCAGCAGCCAAGAAGGGACAGTCTATAATTCACCCCTCCACTTT.